This T cell receptor beta chain was sequenced in a study of blood T cell repertoires in COVID-19. Trimming took 1 base from V and 6 from J; bases not matched to a gene: 5. The germline CDR1 and CDR2 sequences are MNHEY and SVGEGT. The CDR3 length is 15 residues. Measured with immunoSEQ multiplex PCR; TCRdb has only the in-frame clones, and not every one. The sample lists around 250,000 clones; 91% were seen once. This clone was recorded once. Sequencing was done on a sample of PBMCs or T cells enriched from blood (not recorded which). This sequence originates from a human donor in a cohort exposed to, infected with or recovered from COVID-19 (not recorded which). The donor label of this sample is uncertain. The genes are TRBV6-2 or TRBV6-3 and TRBJ1-5, with TRBD1 matching 8 bases. CDR3 nucleotide sequence: TGTGCCAGCAGTTACTTTGGACAGGGACGTCAGCCCCAGCATTTT. Amino acids: CASSYFGQGRQPQHF.